This TCR beta chain derives from a study of control samples from healthy donors and cancer patients. Germline V gives CDR1 LNHNV, CDR2 YYDKDF (reference sequence). Trimming stripped 1 base from V and 5 bases from J, with 14 bases between. The CDR3 extends over 15 amino acids. The protocol was immunoSEQ multiplex PCR, while the TCRdb copy is restricted to in-frame clones and leaves out a portion. The sample shows around 190,000 clones, 90% to 95% of them seen only once. Sequenced sample: blood. The chain recombines TRBV15 with TRBJ2-5; D is unclear. This receptor was obtained from a young man in good health. CDR3 region: CATSRAGRLDETQYF. DNA of the CDR3: TGTGCCACCAGCAGAGCCGGCCGTCTGGACGAGACCCAGTACTTC.